This TCR beta chain was sequenced in a study of OX40 agonist ivuxolimab in advanced cancers. For the wider study: Ivuxolimab was an agonistic, fully human IgG2 monoclonal antibody directed against OX40 (CD134), a costimulatory receptor. Peripheral TCRbeta sequencing aimed to test whether ivuxolimab altered TCR sequence diversity and caused clonal T-cell expansion. Intravenous ivuxolimab was administered to patients every 2 weeks at six dose levels: 0.01, 0.1, 0.3, 1.5, 3 and 10 mg/kg. Three dose-escalation patients achieved partial responses, one with hepatocellular carcinoma and two with cutaneous melanoma. Prior anti-PD-1, anti-PD-L1 or anti-CTLA-4 therapy was permitted, and less than 45% of dose-escalation patients had received checkpoint inhibitors. The monotherapy dose-escalation portion (N of about 52 patients) of the phase I ivuxolimab trial is reported in the paper. Of the approximately 50 dose-escalation patients, hepatocellular carcinoma was present in about 20, melanoma in around 15, renal cell carcinoma in 9 and head and neck cancer in 9. A male proportion of roughly 80% and a mean age of approximately 58 years, ranging from about 20 to 79, were recorded for the dose-escalation cohort. What the research found in general, with its limitations: The antigen specificity of the peripheral T cells that underwent clonal expansion was not determined. In partial responders in the 0.1-3.0 mg/kg groups, normalized peripheral clonal expansion was found to be among the lowest, especially among CD8+ T cells. Low levels of normalized T-cell clonal expansion were also seen in some patients who did not respond. At doses from 0.1 to 3.0 mg/kg, clonal expansion was seen in both CD4+ and CD8+ blood T cells between baseline and week 6. After ivuxolimab, more expanded clones were found on average in CD8+ T cells than in CD4+ T cells.

CDR1 and CDR2 (MNHEY, SVGAGI) derive from the germline V gene. The junction shows trimming of 6 bases on V and 5 bases on J, and the gene matches do not reach 5 bases of it. Counted from cysteine to phenylalanine, this CDR3 has 13 amino acids. The entry retains the CDR3 DNA only, 39 bases that are in frame from base 1. In regard to this clone: It lacks a known antigen. Base qualities are not provided; no much larger clone lies one nucleotide away.

The trial excluded patients who had a history of autoimmune disease or were on systemic immunosuppression. Peripheral blood for TCR sequencing was collected from all dose cohorts at baseline, on cycle 4 day 1, and on cycle 7 day 1. Samples came from an open-label, multicenter, first-in-human phase I dose-escalation trial of ivuxolimab. Adults with locally advanced or metastatic melanoma, renal cell, hepatocellular, or head and neck squamous cell carcinoma were enrolled in the trial. Before TCR sequencing, CD4+ and CD8+ T cells were separately sorted from peripheral blood. Genomic DNA was extracted from sorted cells for sequencing of the TCRbeta CDR3 region. TCRbeta CDR3 regions were sequenced using the immunoSEQ Assay. Here the immuneACCESS table is served through TCRdb, limited to in-frame sequences with V and J called. Missing clones are a known gap in these copies; in checked studies unresolved V genes cover under half, and the rest lacks a known reason. A total of about 79,000 clones appear in this sample, 91% of them only once. More than 5.5% of the sample belongs to the ten largest clones.

This clonotype was obtained from an adult with an advanced solid tumor such as melanoma, head and neck, liver or kidney cancer. Source: CD4+ or CD8+ T cells sorted from blood, taken in a trial of the OX40 agonist ivuxolimab. The V and J genes are TRBV6-5 and TRBJ1-1, with 8 middle bases fitting TRBD1. The CDR3 here reads CASSPGGRTEAFF. The DNA sequence reads TGTGCCAGCAGCCCAGGGGGCAGGACTGAAGCTTTCTTT.